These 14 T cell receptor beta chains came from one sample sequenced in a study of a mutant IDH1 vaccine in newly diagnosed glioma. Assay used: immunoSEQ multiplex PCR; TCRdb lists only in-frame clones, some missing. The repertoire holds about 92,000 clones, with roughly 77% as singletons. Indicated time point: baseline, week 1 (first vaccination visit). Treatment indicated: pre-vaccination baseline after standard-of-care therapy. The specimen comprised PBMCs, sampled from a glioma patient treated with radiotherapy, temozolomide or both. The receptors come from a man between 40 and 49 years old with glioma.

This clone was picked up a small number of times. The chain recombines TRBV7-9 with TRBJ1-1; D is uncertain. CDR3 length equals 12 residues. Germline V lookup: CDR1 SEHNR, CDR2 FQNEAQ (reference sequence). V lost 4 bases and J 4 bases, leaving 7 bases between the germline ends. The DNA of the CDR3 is TGTGCCAGCAGCTGGGGTGGCACTGAAGCTTTCTTT. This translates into CASSWGGTEAFF. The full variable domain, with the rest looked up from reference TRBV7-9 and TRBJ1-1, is DTGVSQNPRHKITKRGQNVTFRCDPISEHNRLYWYRQTLGQGPEFLTYFQNEAQLEKSRLLSDRFSAERPKGSFSTLEIQRTEQGDSAMYLCASSWGGTEAFFGQGTRLTVV.

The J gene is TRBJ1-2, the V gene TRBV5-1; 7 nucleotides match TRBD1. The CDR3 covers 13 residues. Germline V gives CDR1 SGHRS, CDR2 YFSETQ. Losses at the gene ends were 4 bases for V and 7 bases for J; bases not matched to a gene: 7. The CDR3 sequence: CASSRDSLGGYTF. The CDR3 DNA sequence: TGCGCCAGCAGCCGGGACAGCCTGGGTGGCTACACCTTC.

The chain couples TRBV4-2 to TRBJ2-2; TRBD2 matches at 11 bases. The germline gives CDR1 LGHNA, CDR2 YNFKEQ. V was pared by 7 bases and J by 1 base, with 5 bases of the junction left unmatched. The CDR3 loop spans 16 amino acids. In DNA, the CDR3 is TGTGCCAGCACCATAGGACTAGCGGGGAACACCGGGGAGCTGTTTTTT. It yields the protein CASTIGLAGNTGELFF.

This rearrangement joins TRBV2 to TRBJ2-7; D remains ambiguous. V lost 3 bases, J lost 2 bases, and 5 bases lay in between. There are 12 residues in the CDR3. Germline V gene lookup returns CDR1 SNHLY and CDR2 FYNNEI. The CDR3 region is CASSDRAYEQYF. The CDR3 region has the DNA TGTGCCAGCAGTGACAGAGCCTACGAGCAGTACTTC.

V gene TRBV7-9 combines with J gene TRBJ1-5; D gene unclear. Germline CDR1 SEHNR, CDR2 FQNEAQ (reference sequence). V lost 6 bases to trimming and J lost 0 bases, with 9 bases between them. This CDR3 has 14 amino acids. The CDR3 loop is CASRPEGSNQPQHF. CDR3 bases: TGTGCCAGCAGACCCGAAGGTAGCAATCAGCCCCAGCATTTT.

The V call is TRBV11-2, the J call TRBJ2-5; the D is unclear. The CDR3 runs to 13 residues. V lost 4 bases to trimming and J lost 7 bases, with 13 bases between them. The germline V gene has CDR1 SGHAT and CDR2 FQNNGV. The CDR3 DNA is TGTGCCAGCAGCTCCAGGTTGGGCGTGACCCAGTACTTC. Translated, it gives CASSSRLGVTQYF.

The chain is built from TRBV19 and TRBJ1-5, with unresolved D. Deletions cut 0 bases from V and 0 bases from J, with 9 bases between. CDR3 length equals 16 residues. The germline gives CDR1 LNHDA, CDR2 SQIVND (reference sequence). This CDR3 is CASSIEGLTSNQPQHF. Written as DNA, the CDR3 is TGTGCCAGTAGTATAGAAGGGCTTACTAGCAATCAGCCCCAGCATTTT.

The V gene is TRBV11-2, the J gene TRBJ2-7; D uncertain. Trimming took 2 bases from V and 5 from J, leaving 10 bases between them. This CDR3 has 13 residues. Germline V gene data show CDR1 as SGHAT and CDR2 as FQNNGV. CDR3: CASSLIGSNEQYF. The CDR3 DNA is TGTGCCAGCAGCTTAATCGGGTCTAACGAGCAGTACTTC.

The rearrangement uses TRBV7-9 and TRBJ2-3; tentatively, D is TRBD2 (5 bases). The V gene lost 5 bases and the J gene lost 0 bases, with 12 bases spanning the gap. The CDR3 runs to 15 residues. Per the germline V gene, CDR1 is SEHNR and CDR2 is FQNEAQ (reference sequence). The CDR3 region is CASSPPGISTDTQYF. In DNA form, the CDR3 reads TGTGCCAGCAGCCCCCCCGGGATAAGCACAGATACGCAGTATTTT.

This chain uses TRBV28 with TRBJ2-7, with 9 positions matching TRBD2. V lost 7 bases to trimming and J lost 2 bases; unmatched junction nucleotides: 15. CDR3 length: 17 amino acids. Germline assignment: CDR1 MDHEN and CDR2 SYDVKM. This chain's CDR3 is CASNPVRASGNPYEQYF. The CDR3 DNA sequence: TGTGCCAGCAACCCTGTCAGGGCTAGCGGGAACCCCTACGAGCAGTACTTC.

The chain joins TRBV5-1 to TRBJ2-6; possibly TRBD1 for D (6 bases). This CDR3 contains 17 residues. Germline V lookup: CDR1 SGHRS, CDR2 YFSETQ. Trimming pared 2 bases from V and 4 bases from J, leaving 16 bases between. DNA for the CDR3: TGCGCCAGCAGCTTCTCGAGCAGGGGAGCCGGGGCCAACGTCCTGACTTTC. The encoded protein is CASSFSSRGAGANVLTF.

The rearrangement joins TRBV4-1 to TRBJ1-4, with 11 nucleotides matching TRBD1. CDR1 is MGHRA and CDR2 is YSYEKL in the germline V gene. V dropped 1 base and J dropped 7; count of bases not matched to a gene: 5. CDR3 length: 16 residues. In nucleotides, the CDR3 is TGCGCCAGCAGCCAAGGGGGACAGGGGGTTTTTGAAAAACTGTTTTTT. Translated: CASSQGGQGVFEKLFF.

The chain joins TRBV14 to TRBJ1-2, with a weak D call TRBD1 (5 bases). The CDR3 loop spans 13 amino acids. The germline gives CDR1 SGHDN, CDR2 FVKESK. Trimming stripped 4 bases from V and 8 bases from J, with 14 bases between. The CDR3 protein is CASSRDLGKGYTF. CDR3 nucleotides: TGTGCCAGCAGCCGGGACCTTGGGAAGGGCTACACCTTC.

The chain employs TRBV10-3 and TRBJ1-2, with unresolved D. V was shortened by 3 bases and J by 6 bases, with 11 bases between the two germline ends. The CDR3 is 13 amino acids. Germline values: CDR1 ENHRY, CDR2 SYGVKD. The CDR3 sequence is CAISDLRRDGYTF. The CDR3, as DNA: TGTGCCATCAGTGATCTGAGGAGAGATGGCTACACCTTC.